These T cell receptor beta chains were read from a single sample in a study of blood T cell repertoires in COVID-19. Assay: immunoSEQ multiplex PCR; the TCRdb copy retains only in-frame clones and omits some. The sample contains 200,000 to 250,000 clones, around 89% of which appear only once. The material sequenced was peripheral blood. The receptors stem from a woman between 25 and 40 years old with COVID-19, enrolled during active disease. The CDR3 runs from the conserved cysteine through the conserved F or W. Fields, in order: D gene, V gene, J gene, clone size, CDR3 protein, CDR3 DNA. The D gene is left open where the match is weak. Clone size is given for some rows only: seen once, a few or many times, or a class if the clone is expanded.

TRBD2	TRBV6-2/TRBV6-3	TRBJ2-1	-	CASSYTGGRVLSSYNEQFF	TGTGCCAGCAGTTACACGGGCGGGAGGGTTCTCAGCTCCTACAATGAGCAGTTCTTC
TRBD1	TRBV28	TRBJ2-7	-	CASTGQLTYEQYF	TGTGCCAGTACGGGACAGCTAACCTACGAGCAGTACTTC
-	TRBV6-1	TRBJ1-2	-	CASSEQGQNVYGYTF	TGTGCCAGCAGTGAACAAGGACAGAACGTCTATGGCTACACCTTC
TRBD1	TRBV11-2	TRBJ1-2	-	CASSLDQGAGYGYTF	TGTGCCAGCAGCTTAGACCAGGGGGCAGGATACGGCTACACCTTC
TRBD2	TRBV10-1	TRBJ2-1	-	CASSESLAGGVDNEQFF	TGCGCCAGCAGTGAAAGCCTAGCGGGAGGTGTCGACAATGAGCAGTTCTTC
TRBD1	TRBV7-6	TRBJ2-1	-	CASSPLTGALEQFF	TGTGCCAGCAGCCCTTTGACAGGGGCGTTGGAGCAGTTCTTC
-	TRBV11-2	TRBJ2-5	few	CASSLLQANQYF	TGTGCCAGCAGCTTATTACAGGCTAACCAGTACTTC
TRBD1	TRBV11-2	TRBJ2-2	-	CASSLDATGVAGELFF	TGTGCCAGCAGCTTAGACGCTACAGGGGTGGCCGGGGAGCTGTTTTTT
TRBD2	TRBV14	TRBJ2-1	-	CASSQGFAGGPHYVSNYNEQFF	TGTGCCAGCAGCCAAGGTTTTGCGGGGGGCCCTCATTATGTATCCAACTACAATGAGCAGTTCTTC
-	TRBV27	TRBJ1-2	-	CASSLYRYYGYTF	TGTGCCAGCAGTCTCTATAGATACTATGGCTACACCTTC
-	TRBV21-1	TRBJ2-7	-	CARTRLRPYEQYF	TGTGCCAGGACCAGACTCAGACCATACGAGCAGTACTTC
TRBD1	TRBV7-2	TRBJ1-3	once	CASSLWTGSGNTIYF	TGTGCCAGCAGCTTGTGGACAGGGTCAGGAAACACCATATATTTT
-	TRBV4-3	TRBJ1-2	-	CASSRGETGIDGYAF	TGCGCCAGCAGCCGAGGGGAGACAGGTATCGATGGCTACGCCTTC
TRBD1	TRBV2	TRBJ1-1	-	CASSETAGQEAFF	TGTGCCAGCAGTGAAACGGCGGGACAGGAAGCTTTCTTT
-	TRBV11-1	TRBJ1-6	-	CASSLVVRGNSPLHF	TGTGCCAGCAGCTTAGTGGTCCGGGGGAATTCACCCCTCCACTTT